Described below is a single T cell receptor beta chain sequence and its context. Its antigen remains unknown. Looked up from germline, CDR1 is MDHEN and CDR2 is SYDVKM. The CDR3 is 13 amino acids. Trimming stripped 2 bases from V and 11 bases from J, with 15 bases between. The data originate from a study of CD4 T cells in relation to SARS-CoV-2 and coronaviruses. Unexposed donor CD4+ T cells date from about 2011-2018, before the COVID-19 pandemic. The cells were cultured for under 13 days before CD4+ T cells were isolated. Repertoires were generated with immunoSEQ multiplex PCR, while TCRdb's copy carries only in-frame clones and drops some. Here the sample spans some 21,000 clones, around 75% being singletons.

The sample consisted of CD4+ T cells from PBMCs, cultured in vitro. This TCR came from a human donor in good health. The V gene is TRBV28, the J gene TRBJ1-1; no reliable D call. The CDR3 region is CASSLVQTQYAFF. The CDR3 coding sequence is TGTGCCAGCAGTTTAGTCCAGACCCAATACGCTTTCTTT.